The clone carrying this T cell receptor (beta chain) was detected ten times or more. Its specificity is not known. The sample is drawn from a study of response to subunit inactivated influenza vaccine. TCRdb ran MiXCR on the RT-PCR reads and lists one entry per CDR3 protein. The sample consists of 550,000 to 800,000 distinct CDR3 sequences, around 14% of them appearing once. The CDR3 totals 17 residues. With 6 bases removed from V and 0 bases from J, the gap between germline ends came to 18 bases. Findings of the study overall: The study's authors posited that every seasonal influenza vaccination enlists few new T cells.

This sample comprised PBMCs from blood, obtained 14 to 15 days before vaccination. The J gene is TRBJ2-1, the V gene TRBV12-3 or TRBV12-4, with a tentative D call TRBD1 (7 bases). The sequence was obtained from a man aged 50 or older who received an inactivated influenza vaccine. The chain's CDR3 is CASSPGQWRGSYNEQFF. DNA for the CDR3: TGTGCCAGCAGCCCGGGACAGTGGAGGGGCTCCTACAATGAGCAGTTCTTC.